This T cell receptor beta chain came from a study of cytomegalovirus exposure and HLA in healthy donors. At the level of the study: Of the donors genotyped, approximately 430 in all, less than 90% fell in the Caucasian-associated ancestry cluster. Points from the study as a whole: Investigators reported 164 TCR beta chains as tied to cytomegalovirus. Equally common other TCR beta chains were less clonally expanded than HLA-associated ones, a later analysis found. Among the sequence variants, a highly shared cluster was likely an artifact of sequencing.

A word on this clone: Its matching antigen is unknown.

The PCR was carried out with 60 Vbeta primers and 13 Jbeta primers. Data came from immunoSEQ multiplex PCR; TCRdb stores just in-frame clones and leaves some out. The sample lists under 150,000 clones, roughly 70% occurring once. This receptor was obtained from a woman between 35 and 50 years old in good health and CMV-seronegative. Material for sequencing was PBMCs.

CDR3 bases: TGTGCCAGCAGTGACATAGCGATTAGCTCCTACGAGCAGTACTTC. It translates to CASSDIAISSYEQYF. The J gene is TRBJ2-7, the V gene TRBV6-1; D is perhaps TRBD2 (5 bases). V was cut by 3 bases and J by 0 bases, with 12 bases left in between. This CDR3 has 15 residues. Germline CDR1 reads MNHNS; CDR2 reads SASEGT.